The 18 T cell receptor beta chains given below trace back to one sample, sequenced in a study of blood T cell repertoires in COVID-19. Profiling relied on immunoSEQ multiplex PCR, and the TCRdb table lists in-frame clones only, not all of them. The sample consists of fewer than 90,000 clones, roughly 71% of them appearing once. The source material was peripheral blood. All receptors come from a man aged 55-75 years with COVID-19, enrolled during active disease.

The gene calls are TRBV14 and TRBJ2-1; 8 bases fit TRBD2. In germline, CDR1 is SGHDN, CDR2 FVKESK. The V and J ends lost 6 bases and 2 bases, in that order; junction bases with no gene match: 9. The CDR3 is 16 amino acids. CDR3 coding DNA: TGTGCCAGCAGGCTAAGCGGGAGCCTTACCTACAATGAGCAGTTCTTC. Its translation is CASRLSGSLTYNEQFF.

This chain joins TRBV5-5 and TRBJ2-3; 8 nucleotides line up with TRBD2. There are 17 residues in the CDR3. Germline lookup yields CDR1 SGHKS and CDR2 YYEKEE (reference sequence). The junction had 14 bases not matched to a gene; V was cut back by 4 bases and J by 4 bases. CDR3 sequence (DNA): TGTGCCAGCAGCCAACAACCGGGACTAGGGGGAGCAGATACGCAGTATTTT. This gives the protein CASSQQPGLGGADTQYF.

This rearrangement joins TRBV2 to TRBJ1-3; maybe TRBD1 (5 bases). V was trimmed by 6 bases and J by 4 bases, leaving 16 bases between them. CDR1 SNHLY and CDR2 FYNNEI come from the germline V gene. This CDR3 is built from 15 residues. The CDR3 reads CASRLTGTLGNTIYF. The CDR3 DNA follows: TGTGCCAGCAGGCTCACAGGTACCCTCGGAAACACCATATATTTT.

This clone was observed a handful of times. This chain connects TRBV12-5 to TRBJ1-3, with 7 bases aligning to TRBD1. The V segment lost 2 bases and the J segment 10 bases; nucleotides outside the gene matches: 8. This CDR3 comprises 14 residues. Germline-derived CDR1 and CDR2 are LGHNT and FRNRAP. Written as DNA, the CDR3 is TGTGCTAGTGGTTTGCAAGACAGGGCTTCGACCATATATTTT. Residues: CASGLQDRASTIYF.

The chain recombines TRBV5-5 with TRBJ2-3, with a weak D call TRBD2 (6 bases). CDR3 length equals 15 residues. The germline V and J ends were trimmed by 3 bases and 3 bases, with 14 bases remaining between them. Germline V CDR1 and CDR2: SGHKS, YYEKEE (reference sequence). The CDR3 region has the DNA TGTGCCAGCAGCTCGCTGACTAGAGGAACAGATACGCAGTATTTT. Amino acid sequence: CASSSLTRGTDTQYF.

The rearrangement uses TRBV6-1 and TRBJ2-4; no definite D call. The CDR3 has 14 amino acids. V lost 1 base and J lost 3, with 7 bases in between. The V gene's germline CDR1 is MNHNS and CDR2 SASEGT. The CDR3 sequence is CASSEVRVKNIQYF. The CDR3, as DNA: TGTGCCAGCAGTGAAGTTCGGGTCAAAAACATTCAGTACTTC.

The chain carries TRBV5-1 and TRBJ2-5; 8 bases agree with TRBD1. Germline CDR1 reads SGHRS; CDR2 reads YFSETQ. CDR3 length: 15 amino acids. V lost 4 bases to trimming and J lost 5 bases; unmatched junction nucleotides: 10. The CDR3 DNA is TGCGCCAGCAGCCCCCGGGGACAGGTGGGCGAGACCCAGTACTTC. Its translation is CASSPRGQVGETQYF.

The genes are TRBV6-5 and TRBJ2-7; the match to TRBD2 covers 7 bases. Germline CDR1 is MNHEY and CDR2 is SVGAGI. This CDR3 comprises 13 residues. Trimming at V came to 10 bases and at J to 1 base, leaving 7 bases not matched to a gene. The CDR3 nucleotides read TGTGCCACTCGGAGGCGGGGGTCCTACGAGCAGTACTTC. This sequence encodes CATRRRGSYEQYF.

The chain joins TRBV3-1 (or the pseudogene TRBV3-2) to TRBJ1-2; D not certain. V was clipped by 2 bases and J by 2 bases, with 15 bases between them. The germline gives CDR1 LGHDT, CDR2 YNNKEL (reference sequence). There are 16 residues in the CDR3. CDR3 loop: CASSQQDGGSNYGYTF. Here the CDR3 DNA reads TGTGCCAGCAGCCAACAGGATGGTGGGTCGAACTATGGCTACACCTTC.

V gene TRBV7-9 combines with J gene TRBJ1-5, with 9 bases fitting TRBD1. J gave up 7 bases and V 5 bases, and 6 bases lay outside the gene matches. The germline gives CDR1 SEHNR, CDR2 FQNEAQ (reference sequence). This CDR3 has 14 residues. The CDR3 sequence: CASSSDRGGQPQHF. The CDR3 nucleotides are TGTGCCAGCAGCAGCGACAGGGGGGGACAGCCCCAGCATTTT.

V is TRBV5-1 and J is TRBJ2-5; D perhaps matches TRBD1 (5 bases). The germline gives CDR1 SGHRS, CDR2 YFSETQ. V lost 0 bases and J lost 2, with 5 bases in between. The CDR3 has 13 amino acids. CDR3 loop: CASSLEGQETQYF. The CDR3 DNA is TGCGCCAGCAGCTTGGAGGGGCAAGAGACCCAGTACTTC.

The rearrangement links TRBV6-5 to TRBJ1-2; D is ambiguous. V dropped 2 bases and J dropped 1 base, with 14 bases sitting between them. The CDR3 is made up of 16 amino acids. Looked up from germline, CDR1 is MNHEY and CDR2 is SVGAGI. CDR3 nucleotides: TGTGCCAGCAGTTACGAGTCAGAGTACTATAACTATGGCTACACCTTC. It yields the protein CASSYESEYYNYGYTF.

The chain recombines TRBV5-6 with TRBJ2-5, with 7 bases that match TRBD1. The CDR3 spans 14 residues. Germline values: CDR1 SGHDT, CDR2 YYEEEE. V shed 3 bases and J 5 bases; nucleotides not matched to a gene: 7. This chain's CDR3 is CASSSRGRTETQYF. Written as DNA, the CDR3 is TGTGCCAGCAGCTCAAGGGGGCGAACGGAGACCCAGTACTTC.

The V call is TRBV9, the J call TRBJ2-7; D might be TRBD2 (6 bases). From germline, CDR1 is SGDLS and CDR2 YYNGEE. Trimming took 4 bases from V and 3 from J, leaving 14 bases between them. The CDR3 sequence is 14 residues long. The CDR3 region has the DNA TGTGCCAGCAGCCCCTCACTAGCCAACTACGAGCAGTACTTC. This sequence encodes CASSPSLANYEQYF.

This chain joins TRBV24-1 and TRBJ2-5, with D uncertain. The CDR3 has 12 residues. The germline V gene has CDR1 KGHDR and CDR2 SFDVKD. Trimming pared 1 base from V and 5 bases from J, leaving 4 bases between. Here the CDR3 reads CATSDLSETQYF. In DNA, the CDR3 is TGTGCCACCAGTGATTTATCGGAGACCCAGTACTTC.

The chain is built from TRBV19 and TRBJ1-6; TRBD1 agrees at 9 bases. Trimming removed 4 bases from V and 5 bases from J; junction bases left unmatched: 0. CDR3 length equals 14 residues. Germline CDR1 and CDR2: LNHDA and SQIVND (reference sequence). Written as DNA, the CDR3 is TGTGCCAGTAGTAGACAGGGGGATAATTCACCCCTCCACTTT. This translates into CASSRQGDNSPLHF.

This clone is a singleton in its sample. The chain joins TRBV9 to TRBJ2-4; a possible D gene is TRBD2 (6 bases). Germline CDR1 and CDR2: SGDLS and YYNGEE. This CDR3 has 14 amino acids. V was trimmed by 3 bases and J by 9 bases, leaving 16 bases between them. CDR3 loop: CASSGDTLGGIQYF. Here the CDR3 DNA reads TGTGCCAGCAGCGGTGACACGCTCGGGGGCATTCAGTACTTC.

CDR3 amino acids: CASSHTDRRHGYTF. CDR3 in DNA: TGTGCCAGCAGCCATACCGACAGGCGCCATGGCTACACCTTC. The chain is built from TRBV14 and TRBJ1-2, with TRBD1 as a possible D gene (6 bases). Trimming pared 3 bases from V and 6 bases from J, leaving 14 bases between. Germline loops: CDR1 SGHDN, CDR2 FVKESK. The CDR3 covers 14 residues.